The 21 T cell receptor beta chains presented below share a single source sample, sequenced in a study of identical twins. TCRdb re-called the 5' RACE reads through MiXCR, storing one row per CDR3 protein. Of some 710,000 distinct CDR3 sequences listed, 5.5% to 6.5% are singletons. Sequencing input: naive T cells sorted from blood. These receptors came from a man between 18 and 35 years old in good health.

This chain links TRBV19 with TRBJ2-4; D gene uncertain. CDR3 length: 13 amino acids. Looked up from germline, CDR1 is LNHDA and CDR2 is SQIVND (reference sequence). Trimming removed 4 bases from V and 8 bases from J, with 12 bases in between. The CDR3 reads CASSTSSRDIQYF. The CDR3 DNA reads as TGTGCCAGTAGTACGTCTAGTCGGGACATTCAGTACTTC.

The V call is TRBV20-1, the J call TRBJ1-1, with D possibly TRBD1 on 5 matching bases. The V gene lost 3 bases and the J gene lost 6 bases, with 8 bases spanning the gap. Germline V gene data show CDR1 as DFQATT and CDR2 as SNEGSKA (reference sequence). The CDR3 spans 11 residues. CDR3 sequence (DNA): TGCAGTGCTAGGGGGACTCCTGAAGCTTTCTTT. This encodes CSARGTPEAFF.

This clonotype was detected ten times or more. This chain uses TRBV20-1 with TRBJ2-5; D not resolved. Germline V CDR1 and CDR2: DFQATT, SNEGSKA (reference sequence). The CDR3 contains 13 residues. V was pared by 1 base and J by 2 bases, with 8 bases between. CDR3 protein: CSARVWGQETQYF. The CDR3 DNA is TGCAGTGCTAGAGTTTGGGGTCAAGAGACCCAGTACTTC.

This clonotype was observed at least ten times. The V gene is TRBV5-6, the J gene TRBJ2-7; unclear D gene. Trimming cost V 4 bases and J 5 bases, with 19 bases left between them. CDR3 length: 15 residues. Germline lookup yields CDR1 SGHDT and CDR2 YYEEEE. CDR3 sequence reads: CASSRTQLLIHEQYF. Written as DNA, the CDR3 is TGTGCCAGCAGCCGGACGCAGCTCCTAATCCACGAGCAGTACTTC.

The sample holds many counts of this clonotype. The genes are TRBV29-1 and TRBJ2-1; D is unclear. V dropped 4 bases and J dropped 0 bases, with 10 bases sitting between them. The V gene's germline CDR1 is SQVTM and CDR2 ANQGSEA. This CDR3 contains 14 residues. CDR3 in DNA: TGCAGCGTTGTAGGTCACAGCTCCTACAATGAGCAGTTCTTC. Protein: CSVVGHSSYNEQFF.

V and J are TRBV3-1 and TRBJ2-2, with D unresolved. The CDR3 consists of 13 residues. With 2 bases removed from V and 7 bases from J, the gap between germline ends came to 8 bases. Germline CDR1 LGHDT, CDR2 YNNKEL (reference sequence). CDR3 loop: CASSQSGLGELFF. The CDR3 DNA is TGTGCCAGCAGCCAATCGGGTCTCGGGGAGCTGTTTTTT.

This clonotype was seen repeatedly, ten times or more. J is TRBJ1-1 and V is TRBV4-3; a weak D match, TRBD1 (5 bases). The CDR3 is made up of 15 amino acids. In germline, CDR1 is LGHNA, CDR2 YSLEER. Trimming left V 3 bases short and J 3 bases short, with 14 bases between. CDR3 in DNA: TGCGCCAGCAGCCACGAAACAGGTGGCGACACTGAAGCTTTCTTT. It codes for CASSHETGGDTEAFF.

This chain links TRBV20-1 with TRBJ2-1; 7 bases map to TRBD2. Trimming at V came to 3 bases and at J to 9 bases, leaving 14 bases not matched to a gene. The CDR3 has 15 residues. Germline V lookup: CDR1 DFQATT, CDR2 SNEGSKA (reference sequence). The CDR3 DNA is TGCAGTGCTAGCCCTGGGAGGGAGGGCCCTGGTGAGCAGTTCTTC. It encodes CSASPGREGPGEQFF.

The chain carries TRBV20-1 and TRBJ2-2; D perhaps matches TRBD2 (5 bases). Germline V lookup: CDR1 DFQATT, CDR2 SNEGSKA (reference sequence). CDR3 length: 14 amino acids. Trimming stripped 3 bases from V and 0 bases from J, with 8 bases between. The CDR3 nucleotides read TGCAGTGCTAGGCTACTAGCGAACACCGGGGAGCTGTTTTTT. This encodes CSARLLANTGELFF.

The genes are TRBV9 and TRBJ2-1; 10 bases are shared with TRBD2. V lost 3 bases to trimming and J lost 8 bases; unmatched junction nucleotides: 17. Germline V gives CDR1 SGDLS, CDR2 YYNGEE. The CDR3 is made up of 18 amino acids. This chain's CDR3 is CASSAPQAGGWGSYEQFF. The DNA for the CDR3 is TGTGCCAGCAGCGCCCCCCAAGCGGGAGGGTGGGGAAGCTATGAGCAGTTCTTC. The full variable domain, completed using reference TRBV9 and TRBJ2-1, is DSGVTQTPKHLITATGQRVTLRCSPRSGDLSVYWYQQSLDQGLQFLIQYYNGEERAKGNILERFSAQQFPDLHSELNLSSLELGDSALYFCASSAPQAGGWGSYEQFFGPGTRLTVL.

This clonotype has only a few counts. The rearrangement joins TRBV2 to TRBJ2-3; D is undetermined. The CDR3 loop spans 17 amino acids. Trimming removed 6 bases at V and 0 bases at J, with 19 bases between. Germline CDR1 is SNHLY and CDR2 is FYNNEI. The CDR3 loop reads CASRGRPTLPSTDTQYF. The DNA of the CDR3 is TGTGCCAGCAGGGGAAGGCCTACCCTTCCTAGCACAGATACGCAGTATTTT.

CDR3 residues: CATSNRVDTEAFF. CDR3 bases: TGTGCCACTTCAAACAGGGTAGACACTGAAGCTTTCTTT. The chain joins TRBV5-4 to TRBJ1-1; maybe TRBD1 (6 bases). CDR1 is SGHNT and CDR2 is YYREEE in the germline V gene (reference sequence). Trimming left V 9 bases short and J 3 bases short, with 15 bases between. CDR3 length equals 13 residues.

This clonotype was observed at least ten times. The chain has TRBV5-6 and TRBJ1-5; D is ambiguous. Deletions cut 2 bases from V and 7 bases from J, with 10 bases between. The CDR3 runs to 13 residues. Germline CDR1 reads SGHDT; CDR2 reads YYEEEE. In DNA form, the CDR3 reads TGTGCCAGCAGCTTTTACAAAACCCAGCCCCAGCATTTT. Protein sequence: CASSFYKTQPQHF. The full variable domain, in which reference TRBV5-6 and TRBJ1-5 provide the parts outside the CDR3, is DAGVTQSPTHLIKTRGQQVTLRCSPKSGHDTVSWYQQALGQGPQFIFQYYEEEERQRGNFPDRFSGHQFPNYSSELNVNALLLGDSALYLCASSFYKTQPQHFGDGTRLSIL.

The rearrangement uses TRBV11-2 and TRBJ2-1; 10 bases match TRBD2. CDR1 and CDR2 (germline): SGHAT, FQNNGV. The CDR3 loop spans 18 amino acids. Trimming cost V 1 base and J 8 bases; bases outside gene matches: 14. CDR3 sequence (DNA): TGTGCCAGCAGCTTAGTTATCGGGGCTAGCGGGAGTCTCTATGAGCAGTTCTTC. Translation: CASSLVIGASGSLYEQFF.

This clonotype showed up just a few times. The V gene is TRBV5-5, the J gene TRBJ2-7, with D possibly TRBD2 on 5 matching bases. From germline, CDR1 is SGHKS and CDR2 YYEKEE (reference sequence). Trimming shortened V by 1 base and J by 3 bases, and 11 bases separated the two germline ends. The CDR3 extends over 14 amino acids. CDR3 in amino acids: CASSLSGLLYEQYV. In DNA, the CDR3 is TGTGCCAGCAGCTTGTCAGGACTCCTCTACGAGCAGTACGTC.

This clonotype came up a few times. The genes are TRBV5-1 and TRBJ2-1; 10 bases fit TRBD2. J gave up 8 bases and V 7 bases, and 9 bases lay outside the gene matches. CDR3 size: 14 residues. CDR1 and CDR2 (germline): SGHRS, YFSETQ. The DNA of the CDR3 is TGCGCCAGCCTATTAACTAGCGGGACCCATGAGCAGTTCTTC. Protein sequence: CASLLTSGTHEQFF.

The table lists this clonotype with many counts. The chain has TRBV10-3 and TRBJ1-2; D might be TRBD1 (5 bases). V was clipped by 4 bases and J by 5 bases, with 11 bases between them. The germline V gene has CDR1 ENHRY and CDR2 SYGVKD. The CDR3 has 13 residues. CDR3 nucleotide sequence: TGTGCCATCAGTGGGGCAGGGCAATATGGCTACACCTTC. It is translated as CAISGAGQYGYTF.

The gene calls are TRBV6-2 or TRBV6-3 and TRBJ2-3, with 8 bases matching TRBD1. Per germline, CDR1 MNHEY and CDR2 SVGEGT. CDR3 size: 13 residues. The ends lost 6 bases at V and 13 bases at J; junction bases unmatched: 12. The CDR3 DNA reads TGTGCCAGCAGAAGCGCTACTCAGGGGGCAGAGTATTTT. This translates into CASRSATQGAEYF.

This clonotype has at least ten counts. J is TRBJ2-5 and V is TRBV7-9; D tentatively reads TRBD1 or TRBD2 (5 bases each). V lost 1 base to trimming and J lost 0 bases, with 9 bases between them. This CDR3 is 15 amino acids long. Germline CDR1 reads SEHNR; CDR2 reads FQNEAQ (reference sequence). This CDR3 reads CASSLDGTNQETQYF. The CDR3 DNA reads as TGTGCCAGCAGCTTAGATGGGACGAACCAAGAGACCCAGTACTTC. Drawing the rest from reference TRBV7-9 and TRBJ2-5, the complete variable domain is DTGVSQNPRHKITKRGQNVTFRCDPISEHNRLYWYRQTLGQGPEFLTYFQNEAQLEKSRLLSDRFSAERPKGSFSTLEIQRTEQGDSAMYLCASSLDGTNQETQYFGPGTRLLVL.

The V call is TRBV6-1, the J call TRBJ1-2; D not certain. Germline V gene sequence: CDR1 MNHNS, CDR2 SASEGT. This CDR3 has 11 residues. The V end lost 4 bases, the J end lost 11 bases, and 11 bases lay between the germline ends. The CDR3 reads CASSAFFWYTF. The DNA for the CDR3 is TGTGCCAGCAGTGCTTTCTTCTGGTACACCTTC.

J is TRBJ2-7 and V is TRBV7-8; 12 bases align to TRBD2. This CDR3 has 16 amino acids. The V segment lost 5 bases and the J segment 6 bases; nucleotides outside the gene matches: 11. Germline lookup yields CDR1 SGHVS and CDR2 FQNEAQ. DNA of the CDR3: TGTGCCAGCAGCCTGAGACTAGCGGGAGTTTTTGGCGAGCAGTACGTC. Protein product: CASSLRLAGVFGEQYV.